This T cell receptor (beta chain) was recovered during a study of T cell changes during pregnancy in multiple sclerosis. The CDR3 loop spans 14 amino acids. Germline V gene sequence: CDR1 SGHRS, CDR2 YFSETQ. Trimming removed 0 bases at V and 3 bases at J, with 10 bases between. The assay was immunoSEQ multiplex PCR, and TCRdb's table has in-frame clones only and misses some. The repertoire has tens of thousands of clones, roughly nine tenths of them found once; the top ten carry under 0.35%. The sequence came from a female donor in good health, enrolled as a control in a pregnancy study. The chain links TRBV5-1 to TRBJ2-7; perhaps TRBD1 as D (5 bases). Sample: CD4+ T cells from peripheral blood mononuclear cells, taken in the third trimester of pregnancy. This chain's CDR3 is CASSLDRPNYEQYF. CDR3 coding DNA: TGCGCCAGCAGCTTGGACAGGCCAAACTACGAGCAGTACTTC.